The T cell receptor (beta chain) under discussion was sequenced for a study of beta chain features in type 1 diabetes. Study information: Patient and healthy donor groups were alike in age, gender and cell yields. Study results and caveats: At VDJ recombination sites, type 1 diabetes patients had fewer insertions and more deleted nucleotides. Patients and controls would share equally any PCR tilt toward shorter templates. All four CD4+ subsets of Type 1 diabetes patients contained TCRB CDR3s that were moderately but significantly shorter.

This clone was seen a handful of times. Its antigen is currently unknown. Reverse transcribing all isolated RNA meant expressed TCRB transcripts were sequenced. Around 3.57 million reads was the average for naive, central memory and regulatory T cell samples. Profiled with immunoSEQ multiplex PCR; TCRdb holds only in-frame clones, not every one. Of around 650,000 clones listed, 9.5% to 15% were seen once; the top ten hold around 0.12%. Germline V CDR1 and CDR2: SGHRS, YFSETQ. Between the trimmed V and J ends, which lost 2 bases and 3 bases, there was a span of 8 bases. CDR3 length equals 13 residues. The TCR originated in a man under 40 with type 1 diabetes. Sequencing input: naive CD4+ T cells from blood. The chain combines TRBV5-1 with TRBJ1-2; TRBD1 is a possible D gene (5 bases). Written as DNA, the CDR3 is TGCGCCAGCAGCTTAAAAGGGGACTATGGCTACACCTTC. Translation: CASSLKGDYGYTF.